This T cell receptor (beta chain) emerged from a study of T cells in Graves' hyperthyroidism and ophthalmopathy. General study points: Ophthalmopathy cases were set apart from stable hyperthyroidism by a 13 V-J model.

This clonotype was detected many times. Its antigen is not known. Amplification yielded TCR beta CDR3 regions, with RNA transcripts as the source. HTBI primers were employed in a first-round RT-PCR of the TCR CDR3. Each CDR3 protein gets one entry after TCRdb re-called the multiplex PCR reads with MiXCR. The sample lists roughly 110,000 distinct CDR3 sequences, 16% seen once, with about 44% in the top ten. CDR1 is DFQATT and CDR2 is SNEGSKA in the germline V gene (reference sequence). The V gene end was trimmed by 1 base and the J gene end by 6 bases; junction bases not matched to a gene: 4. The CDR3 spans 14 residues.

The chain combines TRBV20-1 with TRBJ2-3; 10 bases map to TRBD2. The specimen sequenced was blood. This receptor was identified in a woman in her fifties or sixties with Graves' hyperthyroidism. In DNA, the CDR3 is TGCAGTGCTAGAGGGCTAGCGGGAGCTGATACGCAGTATTTT. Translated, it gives CSARGLAGADTQYF.